This T cell receptor beta chain was found in a study of T cells in Graves' hyperthyroidism and ophthalmopathy. In the study overall: Initial diagnosis, before any treatment, was when peripheral blood was collected.

Amplification targeted TCR beta CDR3 regions from RNA transcripts. The TCR CDR3 first-round RT-PCR relied on the HTBI primer set. TCRdb redid the calling of the multiplex PCR reads with MiXCR, one entry per CDR3 protein. Of roughly 420,000 distinct CDR3 sequences listed, 15% to 19% are singletons. Uncontrolled infection, other autoimmune disease, pregnancy or lactation excluded patients. Each diagnosis drew on symptoms, thyroxine, TRAb, thyroid ultrasound and orbital computed tomography findings. CDR3 size: 15 residues. V was cut by 4 bases and J by 1 base, with 14 bases left in between. Germline lookup yields CDR1 SGHTA and CDR2 FQGTGA.

Sequenced input: blood. The chain is built from TRBV7-3 and TRBJ2-7, with D tentatively TRBD1 or TRBD2 (7 bases each). This clonotype originated in a woman younger than 35 with Graves' hyperthyroidism. The CDR3, as DNA: TGTGCCAGCAGCTGGGGACAGCGGGGTTCCTACGAGCAGTACTTC. Amino acid sequence: CASSWGQRGSYEQYF. Full variable domain (outside the CDR3, taken from reference TRBV7-3 and TRBJ2-7): GAGVSQTPSNKVTEKGKYVELRCDPISGHTALYWYRQSLGQGPEFLIYFQGTGAADDSGLPNDRFFAVRPEGSVSTLKIQRTERGDSAVYLCASSWGQRGSYEQYFGPGTRLTVT.